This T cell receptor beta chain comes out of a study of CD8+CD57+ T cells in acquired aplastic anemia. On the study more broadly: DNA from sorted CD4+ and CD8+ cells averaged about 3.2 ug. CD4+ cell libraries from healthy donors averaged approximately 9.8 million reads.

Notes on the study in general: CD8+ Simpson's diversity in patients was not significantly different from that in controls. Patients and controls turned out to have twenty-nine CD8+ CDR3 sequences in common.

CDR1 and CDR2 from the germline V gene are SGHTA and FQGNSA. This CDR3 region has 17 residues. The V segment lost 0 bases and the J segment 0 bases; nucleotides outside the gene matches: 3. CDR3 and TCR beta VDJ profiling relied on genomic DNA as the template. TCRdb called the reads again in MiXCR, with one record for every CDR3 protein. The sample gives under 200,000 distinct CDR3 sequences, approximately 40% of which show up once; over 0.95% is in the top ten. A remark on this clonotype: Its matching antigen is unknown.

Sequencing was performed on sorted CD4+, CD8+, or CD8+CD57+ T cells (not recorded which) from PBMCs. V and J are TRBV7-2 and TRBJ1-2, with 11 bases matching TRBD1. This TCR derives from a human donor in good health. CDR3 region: CASSLAMGQGANYGYTF. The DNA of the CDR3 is TGTGCCAGCAGCTTAGCGATGGGACAGGGGGCTAACTATGGCTACACCTTC.